These 6 T cell receptor beta chains originate from one sample sequenced in a study of T cell clonality in common variable immunodeficiency. Repertoires were generated with immunoSEQ multiplex PCR, while TCRdb's copy carries only in-frame clones and drops some. This repertoire holds 30,000 to 40,000 clones, and none appear only once. The sample comprised peripheral blood mononuclear cells. The receptors here all came from a person aged 18 to 70 in good health.

This clone occurred many times. The CDR3 extends 3 residues past the end of the read, so its final part is completed from the germline J gene. The gene calls are TRBV20-1 and TRBJ2-7, with 8 nucleotides matching TRBD1. There are 13 residues in the CDR3. Germline lookup yields CDR1 DFQATT and CDR2 SNEGSKA (reference sequence). Trimming removed 7 bases from V and 0 bases from J; junction bases left unmatched: 5. The sequenced CDR3 bases are TGCAGTGGTATCGGGACAGGCTCCTACGAG. Translation gives CSGIGTGSYE. The complete CDR3 sequence is CSGIGTGSYEQYF.

This clone was seen ten or more times. The CDR3 extends 3 residues past the end of the read, so its final part is completed from the germline J gene. This sequence joins TRBV7-9 and TRBJ1-1; D ambiguous. The CDR3 is 15 residues long. Trimming removed 3 bases from V and 5 bases from J, with 16 bases in between. Germline V gives CDR1 SEHNR, CDR2 FQNEAQ (reference sequence). The CDR3 loop is CASSFDLFRVTEAFF. CDR3 DNA, as far as it was read: TGTGCCAGCAGCTTCGACCTTTTCCGGGTTACTGAA.

This clone appeared many times. Germline and junction disagree at one end, which may indicate a read error. Read data end 3 residues before the CDR3 end; the end is taken from the germline J gene. The rearrangement links TRBV7-7 to TRBJ2-3; D is perhaps TRBD2 (5 bases). The germline gives CDR1 SSHAT, CDR2 FNYEAQ (reference sequence). The length of the CDR3 is 15 residues. CDR3 DNA, as far as it was read: TGTGCTAGCAGCTTCCGAGCGGAGCCAACAGATACG. Its protein is CASSFRAEPTDT. The complete CDR3 protein is CASSFRAEPTDTQYF.

In this sample, this clone turned up many times. The read halts 3 residues ahead of the CDR3 end, with the missing end drawn from the germline J gene. The rearrangement joins TRBV20-1 to TRBJ2-3; TRBD1 matches at 12 bases. The CDR3 is made up of 16 amino acids. Trimming cost V 2 bases and J 6 bases; bases outside gene matches: 9. CDR1 DFQATT and CDR2 SNEGSKA come from the germline V gene (reference sequence). The sequenced CDR3 bases are TGCAGTGCTAGATCTTCGGGACAGGGGGCAGGGGATACG. Translated: CSARSSGQGAGDT. In full, the CDR3 reads CSARSSGQGAGDTQYF.

Details on this clone: The read finishes 3 residues shy of the CDR3 end, and the germline J gene is used to complete it. The rearrangement joins TRBV19 to TRBJ2-4; 7 nucleotides align to TRBD1. There are 17 residues in the CDR3. CDR1 and CDR2 from the germline V gene are LNHDA and SQIVND (reference sequence). CDR3 amino acids: CASSFPRDRHFNYGQYF. Partial CDR3 DNA: TGTGCCAGTAGTTTCCCCAGGGACAGACATTTTAACTATGGT.

Many counts were recorded for this clone. This CDR3 is CASSLEVSYEQYF. The CDR3 DNA, read in part, is TGTGCCAGCAGCTTAGAGGTTTCCTACGAG. This chain joins TRBV7-8 and TRBJ2-7; D call uncertain. The read ends 3 residues before the CDR3 terminus; that terminus is restored from the germline J gene. V lost 1 base, J lost 1 base, and 5 bases lay in between. Germline V gene lookup returns CDR1 SGHVS and CDR2 FQNEAQ. This CDR3 region has 13 residues.